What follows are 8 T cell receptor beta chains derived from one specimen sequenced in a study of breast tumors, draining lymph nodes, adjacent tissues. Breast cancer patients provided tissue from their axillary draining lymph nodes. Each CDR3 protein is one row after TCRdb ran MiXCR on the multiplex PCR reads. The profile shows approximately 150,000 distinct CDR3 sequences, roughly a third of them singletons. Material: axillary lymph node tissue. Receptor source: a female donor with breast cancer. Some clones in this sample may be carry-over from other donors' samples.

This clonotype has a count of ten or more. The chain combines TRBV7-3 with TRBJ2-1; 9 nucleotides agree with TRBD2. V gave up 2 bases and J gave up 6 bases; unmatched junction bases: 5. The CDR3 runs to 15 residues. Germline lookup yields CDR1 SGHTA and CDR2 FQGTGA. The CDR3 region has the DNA TGTGCCAGCAGCTTAGGTGCGGGAGGGGGCAATGAGCAGTTCTTC. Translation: CASSLGAGGGNEQFF. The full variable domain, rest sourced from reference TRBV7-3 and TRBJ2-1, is GAGVSQTPSNKVTEKGKYVELRCDPISGHTALYWYRQSLGQGPEFLIYFQGTGAADDSGLPNDRFFAVRPEGSVSTLKIQRTERGDSAVYLCASSLGAGGGNEQFFGPGTRLTVL.

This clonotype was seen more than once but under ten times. In nucleotides, the CDR3 is TGTGCCAGCAGTTACTTCGGGGCCGAGCAGTACTTC. It codes for CASSYFGAEQYF. The chain recombines TRBV6-6 with TRBJ2-7, with D perhaps being TRBD1 or TRBD2 (5 bases each). The V end lost 1 base, the J end lost 6 bases, and 7 bases lay between the germline ends. The CDR3 is made up of 12 amino acids. CDR1 and CDR2 from the germline V gene are MNHNY and SVGAGI (reference sequence).

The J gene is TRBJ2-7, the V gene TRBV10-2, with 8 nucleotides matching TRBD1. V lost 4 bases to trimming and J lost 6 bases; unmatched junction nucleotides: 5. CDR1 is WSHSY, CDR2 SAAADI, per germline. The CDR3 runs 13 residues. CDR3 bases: TGCGCCAGCAGTGGACAGGGGATTTGCGAGCAGTACTTC. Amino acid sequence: CASSGQGICEQYF.

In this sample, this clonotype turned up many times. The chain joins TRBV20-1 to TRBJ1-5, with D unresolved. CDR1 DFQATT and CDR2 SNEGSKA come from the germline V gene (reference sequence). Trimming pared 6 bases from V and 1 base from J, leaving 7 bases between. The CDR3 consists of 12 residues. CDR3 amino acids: CSACPSNQPQHF. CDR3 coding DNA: TGCAGTGCCTGCCCAAGCAATCAGCCCCAGCATTTT.

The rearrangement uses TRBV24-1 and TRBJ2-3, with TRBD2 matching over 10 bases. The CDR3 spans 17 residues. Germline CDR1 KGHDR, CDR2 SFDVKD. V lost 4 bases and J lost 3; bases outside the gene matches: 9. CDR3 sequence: CATSDYLAGDGTDTQYF. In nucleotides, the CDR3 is TGTGCCACCAGTGACTACCTAGCGGGAGATGGGACAGATACGCAGTATTTT.

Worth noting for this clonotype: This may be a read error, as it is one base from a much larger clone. This CDR3 is CASSPDRASHEQYF. CDR3 DNA sequence: TGTGCCAGCAGCCCTGACAGGGCGAGTCACGAGCAGTACTTC. The chain links TRBV5-6 to TRBJ2-7; 7 bases align to TRBD1. CDR3 length equals 14 residues. CDR1 is SGHDT and CDR2 is YYEEEE in the germline V gene. With V trimmed by 4 bases and J by 5 bases, 9 bases remained unmatched.

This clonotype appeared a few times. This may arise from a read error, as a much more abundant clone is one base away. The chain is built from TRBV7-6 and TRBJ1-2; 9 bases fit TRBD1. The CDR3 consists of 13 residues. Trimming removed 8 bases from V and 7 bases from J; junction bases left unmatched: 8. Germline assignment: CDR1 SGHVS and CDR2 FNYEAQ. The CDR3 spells CASCQGQGSGYTF. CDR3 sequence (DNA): TGTGCCAGCTGCCAGGGACAGGGCTCTGGCTACACCTTC.

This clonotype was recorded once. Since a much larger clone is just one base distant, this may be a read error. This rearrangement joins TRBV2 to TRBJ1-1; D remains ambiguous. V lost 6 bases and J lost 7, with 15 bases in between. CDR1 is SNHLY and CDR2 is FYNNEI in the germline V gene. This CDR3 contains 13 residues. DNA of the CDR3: TGTGCCAGCAGGGTGGACGGGGTTTATGAAGCTTTCTTT. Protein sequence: CASRVDGVYEAFF.